One sample yielded the 13 T cell receptor beta chains listed below, sequenced in a study of blood T cell repertoires in COVID-19. Sequenced by immunoSEQ multiplex PCR; TCRdb stores in-frame clones only, minus some. The sample gives fewer than 350,000 clones, around 90% of which show up once; nearly 7% is in the top ten. The source material was peripheral blood. Source of these receptors: a woman aged 25 to 39 with COVID-19, enrolled during active disease.

This CDR3 is CASSYSFLADNEQFF. Here the CDR3 DNA reads TGTGCCAGCAGTTACTCGTTTCTAGCGGACAATGAGCAGTTCTTC. The V call is TRBV6-6, the J call TRBJ2-1; 7 bases line up with TRBD2. The germline V gene encodes CDR1 MNHNY and CDR2 SVGAGI (reference sequence). The CDR3 is made up of 15 amino acids. V lost 0 bases and J lost 5; bases outside the gene matches: 4.

This clone appeared once. This sequence joins TRBV9 and TRBJ2-2; D ambiguous. The CDR3 is 14 residues long. V was cut by 0 bases and J by 4 bases, with 7 bases left in between. The germline V gene has CDR1 SGDLS and CDR2 YYNGEE. CDR3 nucleotides: TGTGCCAGCAGCGTAGGGGCAGGCACCGGGGAGCTGTTTTTT. It codes for CASSVGAGTGELFF. Using reference TRBV9 and TRBJ2-2 for the parts outside the CDR3, the full variable domain is DSGVTQTPKHLITATGQRVTLRCSPRSGDLSVYWYQQSLDQGLQFLIQYYNGEERAKGNILERFSAQQFPDLHSELNLSSLELGDSALYFCASSVGAGTGELFFGEGSRLTVL.

This clone showed up just once. The chain uses TRBV28 and TRBJ1-2; D is possibly TRBD1 (5 bases). CDR1 and CDR2 (germline): MDHEN, SYDVKM. V lost 5 bases and J lost 1, with 11 bases in between. This CDR3 has 14 residues. In nucleotides, the CDR3 is TGTGCCAGCAGTGAAACAAGGGGTAACTATGGCTACACCTTC. Its protein product is CASSETRGNYGYTF.

The gene calls are TRBV14 and TRBJ2-3; a weak D match, TRBD1 (6 bases). V lost 1 base, J lost 0 bases, and 14 bases lay in between. Germline V gene lookup returns CDR1 SGHDN and CDR2 FVKESK. The CDR3 length is 17 residues. The CDR3 DNA follows: TGTGCCAGCAGCCAAGCTTACCGGGACACTAGCACAGATACGCAGTATTTT. Its protein is CASSQAYRDTSTDTQYF.

The count of this clone is one. The rearrangement links TRBV3-1 (or the pseudogene TRBV3-2) to TRBJ2-5, with a tentative D call TRBD2 (6 bases). Germline values: CDR1 LGHDT, CDR2 YNNKEL (reference sequence). V was cut by 3 bases and J by 1 base, with 12 bases left in between. The CDR3 sequence is 15 residues long. Here the CDR3 DNA reads TGTGCCAGCAGCCAGGGGGGACTCCTCCAAGAGACCCAGTACTTC. Protein product: CASSQGGLLQETQYF.

This clone was counted between two and nine times. The chain combines TRBV19 with TRBJ1-4; D not resolved. The germline V gene encodes CDR1 LNHDA and CDR2 SQIVND (reference sequence). This CDR3 contains 13 residues. Trimming removed 6 bases at V and 4 bases at J, with 9 bases between. The CDR3 here is CASRLRLNEKLFF. The CDR3 nucleotides are TGTGCCAGTAGACTCCGTCTTAATGAAAAACTGTTTTTT.

The chain has TRBV21-1 and TRBJ2-1; the table gives TRBD1 as D, unverified against the DNA. TRBV21-1 is tagged as a pseudogene. The CDR3 spans 16 residues. The CDR3 reads CASSITGALPYNEQFF. As DNA, the CDR3 is TGTGCCAGCAGCATCACAGGGGCTTTACCCTACAATGAGCAGTTCTTC.

V is TRBV27 and J is TRBJ1-1; D unresolved. Trimming pared 6 bases from V and 10 bases from J, leaving 12 bases between. Germline V lookup: CDR1 MNHEY, CDR2 SMNVEV (reference sequence). CDR3 size: 11 residues. The CDR3 DNA sequence: TGTGCCAGCAGCGCGGGCCGGACAGCTTTCTTT. Its translation: CASSAGRTAFF.

The chain uses TRBV9 and TRBJ2-3, with unresolved D. The CDR3 extends over 14 amino acids. The V end lost 2 bases, the J end lost 0 bases, and 7 bases lay between the germline ends. CDR1 is SGDLS and CDR2 is YYNGEE in the germline V gene. The CDR3 spells CASSVFPSTDTQYF. The CDR3 nucleotides read TGTGCCAGCAGCGTGTTCCCTAGCACAGATACGCAGTATTTT.

This chain connects TRBV9 to TRBJ2-1; D may be TRBD1 (6 bases). Germline V gives CDR1 SGDLS, CDR2 YYNGEE. The CDR3 extends over 13 amino acids. Trimming removed 5 bases at V and 6 bases at J, with 12 bases between. The CDR3 protein is CASSSTGFNEQFF. CDR3 in DNA: TGTGCCAGCAGTTCTACAGGGTTCAATGAGCAGTTCTTC.

This chain joins TRBV5-4 and TRBJ2-3, with 11 bases aligning to TRBD2. The CDR3 contains 16 residues. Germline V gives CDR1 SGHNT, CDR2 YYREEE (reference sequence). V lost 5 bases to trimming and J lost 5 bases; unmatched junction nucleotides: 10. This CDR3 reads CASSSPLLAGEDTQYF. The CDR3 DNA reads as TGTGCCAGCAGTTCACCCCTACTAGCGGGAGAAGATACGCAGTATTTT.

The chain carries TRBV5-1 and TRBJ1-2, with 10 bases that match TRBD1. The length of the CDR3 is 16 residues. Looked up from germline, CDR1 is SGHRS and CDR2 is YFSETQ. Trimming at V came to 4 bases and at J to 3 bases, leaving 9 bases not matched to a gene. The CDR3 sequence: CASSPQGQGWDYGYTF. The CDR3 region has the DNA TGCGCCAGCAGCCCCCAGGGACAGGGGTGGGACTATGGCTACACCTTC.

This chain uses TRBV5-1 with TRBJ2-2; D ambiguous. Germline V gene lookup returns CDR1 SGHRS and CDR2 YFSETQ. The CDR3 covers 15 residues. V was pared by 0 bases and J by 4 bases, with 10 bases between. The CDR3 is CASSLVPGSTGELFF. CDR3 DNA sequence: TGCGCCAGCAGCTTGGTTCCGGGTTCCACCGGGGAGCTGTTTTTT.